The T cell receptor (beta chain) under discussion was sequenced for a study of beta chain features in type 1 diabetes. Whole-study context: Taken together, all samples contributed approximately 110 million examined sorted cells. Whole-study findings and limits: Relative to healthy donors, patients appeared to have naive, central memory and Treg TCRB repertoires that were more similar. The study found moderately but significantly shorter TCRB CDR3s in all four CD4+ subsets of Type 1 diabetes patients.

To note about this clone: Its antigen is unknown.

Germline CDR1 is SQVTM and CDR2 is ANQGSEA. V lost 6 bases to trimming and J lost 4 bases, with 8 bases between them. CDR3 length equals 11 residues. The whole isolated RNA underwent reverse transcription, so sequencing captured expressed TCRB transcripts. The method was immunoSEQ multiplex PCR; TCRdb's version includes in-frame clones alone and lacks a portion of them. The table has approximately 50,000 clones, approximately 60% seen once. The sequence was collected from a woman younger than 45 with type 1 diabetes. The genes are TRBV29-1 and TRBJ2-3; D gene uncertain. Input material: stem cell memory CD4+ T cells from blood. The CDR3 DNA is TGCAGCGTCGCAGGCTCAGATACGCAGTATTTT. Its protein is CSVAGSDTQYF.